The rows below give T cell receptor beta chains drawn from one sample of a study of shared clonotypes between healthy human individuals. Using immunoSEQ multiplex PCR, the repertoire was profiled, and TCRdb retains in-frame clones only, with some absent. Of under 2.5 million clones detected, roughly 90% appear once; the ten largest clones hold around 0.38%. The sample consisted of naive CD4+ T cells from PBMCs. These receptor sequences come from a man between 18 and 35 years old in good health. Some clones in this sample may be carry-over from other donors' samples. The CDR3 runs from the conserved cysteine through the conserved F or W. Each record gives: CDR3 protein, CDR3 DNA, V gene, J gene, D gene, clone size. The D gene is left open where the match is weak. Size is stated for part of the rows, as once, few or many counts, or as a class when the clone is expanded.

CASSLSSGDTQYF	TGTGCCAGCAGCTTAAGCTCGGGAGATACGCAGTATTTT	TRBV5-4	TRBJ2-3	-	-
CASSLYPGPPYEQYF	TGTGCCAGCAGTTTATACCCAGGGCCCCCCTACGAGCAGTACTTC	TRBV27	TRBJ2-7	-	-
CASSGQGLDEQYF	TGCGCCAGCAGCGGACAGGGACTGGACGAGCAGTACTTC	TRBV5-1	TRBJ2-7	TRBD1	-
CASSPQGQAPTLEQYF	TGTGCCAGCAGCCCTCAAGGACAGGCGCCCACCCTCGAGCAGTACTTC	TRBV11-2	TRBJ2-7	TRBD1	-
CSVEGLTSGDLYEQYF	TGCAGCGTTGAGGGTTTAACTAGCGGAGACCTCTACGAGCAGTACTTC	TRBV29-1	TRBJ2-7	TRBD2	-
CASSLPGLASLNEQFF	TGTGCCAGCAGCCTACCGGGACTAGCGAGCCTCAATGAGCAGTTCTTC	TRBV7-2	TRBJ2-1	TRBD2	once
CASSTLGRGDGYTF	TGTGCCAGCAGCACATTGGGGAGAGGGGATGGCTACACCTTC	TRBV6-1	TRBJ1-2	-	-
CASSPRWSGNTEAFF	TGTGCCAGCAGCCCAAGGTGGAGTGGGAACACTGAAGCTTTCTTT	TRBV5-4	TRBJ1-1	-	-
CASSEGSTDTQYF	TGCGCCAGCAGTGAGGGGAGCACAGATACGCAGTATTTT	TRBV10-1	TRBJ2-3	-	-
CASSQGRFTSASYEQYF	TGTGCCAGCAGCCAAGGGCGGTTTACTAGCGCAAGCTACGAGCAGTACTTC	TRBV4-2	TRBJ2-7	TRBD2	-
CSVGERGEQYF	TGCAGCGTTGGAGAAAGGGGCGAGCAGTACTTC	TRBV29-1	TRBJ2-7	-	-
CASSPRTTEQNTEAFF	TGTGCCAGCTCACCTAGGACGACTGAGCAGAACACTGAAGCTTTCTTT	TRBV18	TRBJ1-1	-	-
CASSDGFAESGELFF	TGCGCCAGCAGCGACGGGTTTGCGGAGTCCGGGGAGCTGTTTTTT	TRBV4-3	TRBJ2-2	-	-
CASSYSSGNTDTQYF	TGTGCCAGCAGTTACTCGAGCGGAAACACAGATACGCAGTATTTT	TRBV6-5	TRBJ2-3	-	-
CASSRTGPAYEQYF	TGTGCCAGCTCCAGGACCGGCCCGGCCTACGAGCAGTACTTC	TRBV5-6	TRBJ2-7	-	-
CASSLVRGSYEQYF	TGTGCCAGCAGCTTGGTTCGGGGCTCCTACGAGCAGTACTTC	TRBV5-6	TRBJ2-7	-	-
CASSRERGYGYTF	TGTGCCAGCAGTCGAGAGCGAGGGTATGGCTACACCTTC	TRBV6-5	TRBJ1-2	-	once
CAWKGRGTLGRDEQYF	TGTGCCTGGAAGGGCCGCGGGACCCTAGGCCGGGACGAGCAGTACTTC	TRBV30	TRBJ2-7	-	-
CASSPGGRVGYNEQFF	TGTGCCAGCAGCCCCGGTGGTCGCGTGGGGTACAATGAGCAGTTCTTC	TRBV28	TRBJ2-1	-	-
CASSYSGTGQAEAFF	TGTGCCAGCAGTTACTCCGGGACAGGCCAAGCAGAAGCTTTCTTT	TRBV6-5	TRBJ1-1	TRBD1	once
CASMGQGDQPQHF	TGTGCCAGCATGGGACAGGGAGATCAGCCCCAGCATTTT	TRBV2	TRBJ1-5	TRBD1	few
CASLLLAGNTIYF	TGTGCCAGCTTATTGTTGGCTGGAAACACCATATATTTT	TRBV28	TRBJ1-3	-	-
CASRLVQANTEAFF	TGCGCCAGCAGACTTGTACAGGCGAACACTGAAGCTTTCTTT	TRBV5-1	TRBJ1-1	-	once
CASLAELLNTEAFF	TGTGCCAGCTTGGCAGAGCTCCTGAACACTGAAGCTTTCTTT	TRBV2	TRBJ1-1	-	-
CASSLRWDSETQYF	TGTGCCAGCAGCTTGCGGTGGGATTCTGAGACCCAGTACTTC	TRBV7-6	TRBJ2-5	-	once
CASSTPGRRTDTQYF	TGTGCCAGCAGCACCCCGGGACGGCGCACAGATACGCAGTATTTT	TRBV28	TRBJ2-3	-	once
CASSIPGQGHRGEQYF	TGTGCCAGTAGTATCCCAGGGCAGGGCCACCGGGGGGAGCAGTACTTC	TRBV19	TRBJ2-7	-	-
CASSSGRESDGYTF	TGTGCCAGCAGCTCTGGGAGGGAATCGGATGGCTACACCTTC	TRBV7-6	TRBJ1-2	-	-
CARSLGGRRGCEQYF	TGTGCCAGAAGCTTGGGGGGTCGCAGGGGCTGTGAGCAGTACTTC	TRBV5-3	TRBJ2-7	-	once
CAWSPNLQETQYF	TGTGCCTGGAGCCCGAATCTCCAAGAGACCCAGTACTTC	TRBV30	TRBJ2-5	-	-
CASSNRDRYVETQYF	TGTGCCAGCAGCAACCGGGACAGATACGTAGAGACCCAGTACTTC	TRBV5-6	TRBJ2-5	TRBD1	-
CASSNGGARTEQYF	TGTGCCAGCAGCAACGGGGGGGCCCGAACGGAGCAGTACTTC	TRBV11-3	TRBJ2-7	TRBD2	-
CASSQGQANEKLFF	TGTGCCAGCAGCCAGGGACAGGCAAATGAAAAACTGTTTTTT	TRBV5-4	TRBJ1-4	TRBD1	few
CASNLGPYEQYF	TGTGCCAGTAATCTAGGGCCCTACGAGCAGTACTTC	TRBV19	TRBJ2-7	-	-
CASSAQGGTTNYGYTF	TGTGCCAGCAGCGCCCAAGGGGGGACCACTAACTATGGCTACACCTTC	TRBV9	TRBJ1-2	-	-
CASSQGRDRGTEAFF	TGCGCCAGCAGCCAAGGGAGGGACAGGGGGACTGAAGCTTTCTTT	TRBV4-1	TRBJ1-1	TRBD1	-
CASSNPGQGHEAFF	TGCGCCAGCAGCAACCCGGGACAGGGGCATGAAGCTTTCTTT	TRBV5-1	TRBJ1-1	TRBD1	-
CASSLGAFGEKLFF	TGCGCCAGCAGCTTGGGGGCATTTGGGGAAAAACTGTTTTTT	TRBV5-1	TRBJ1-4	-	-
CASGGGRPRDTEAFF	TGTGCCAGTGGGGGGGGCAGGCCGCGGGACACTGAAGCTTTCTTT	TRBV19	TRBJ1-1	-	-
CAIREGQGYGYTF	TGTGCCATCAGGGAGGGACAGGGATATGGCTACACCTTC	TRBV10-3	TRBJ1-2	TRBD1	-
CASNEAGREFGYTF	TGTGCCAGCAATGAGGCAGGGCGCGAGTTTGGCTACACCTTC	TRBV28	TRBJ1-2	-	once
CASGQREGHREQFF	TGTGCCAGCGGTCAGCGGGAGGGCCATCGTGAGCAGTTCTTC	TRBV2	TRBJ2-1	TRBD2	-
CASSLLIRGDNYEQYF	TGTGCCAGCAGCCTCCTGATTCGTGGGGACAACTACGAGCAGTACTTC	TRBV5-4	TRBJ2-7	-	-
CASSTGQGSYEQYF	TGTGCCAGCAGCACCGGACAGGGGTCCTACGAGCAGTACTTC	TRBV9	TRBJ2-7	TRBD1	-
CASSFRVLLANTGELFF	TGTGCCAGCAGCTTCAGGGTCCTTCTAGCGAACACCGGGGAGCTGTTTTTT	TRBV5-5	TRBJ2-2	-	-
CASSFENTGELFF	TGTGCCAGCAGCTTCGAGAACACCGGGGAGCTGTTTTTT	TRBV7-9	TRBJ2-2	-	-